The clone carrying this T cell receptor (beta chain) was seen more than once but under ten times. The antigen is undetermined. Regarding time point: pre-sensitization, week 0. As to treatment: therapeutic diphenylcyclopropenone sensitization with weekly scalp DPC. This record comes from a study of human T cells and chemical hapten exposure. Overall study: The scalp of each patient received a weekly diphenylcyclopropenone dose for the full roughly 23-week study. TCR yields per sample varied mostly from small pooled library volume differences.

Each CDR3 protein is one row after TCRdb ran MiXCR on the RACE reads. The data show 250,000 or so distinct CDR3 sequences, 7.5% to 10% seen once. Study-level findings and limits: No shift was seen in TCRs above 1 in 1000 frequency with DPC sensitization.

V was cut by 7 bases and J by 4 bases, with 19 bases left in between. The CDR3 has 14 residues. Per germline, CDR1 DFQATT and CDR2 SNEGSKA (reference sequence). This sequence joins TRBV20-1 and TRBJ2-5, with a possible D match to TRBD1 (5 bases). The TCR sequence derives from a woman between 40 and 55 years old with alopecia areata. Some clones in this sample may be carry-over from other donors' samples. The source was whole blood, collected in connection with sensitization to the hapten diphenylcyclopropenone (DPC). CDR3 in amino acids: CSVPGRAIVETQYF. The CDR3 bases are TGCAGTGTGCCGGGCAGGGCTATAGTAGAGACCCAGTACTTC.